The TCR beta chain described here comes from a study of shared clonotypes between healthy human individuals. Study results and caveats: The small donor group covered limited genetic and exposure diversity. Between a few donors, naive CD4 clonotypes were shared at a level of about 5.3%.

Positively selected for CCR7, the CD45RO-negative cells used as naive CD8 cells excluded terminally differentiated effector memory CD45RA+ cells. Donors, without exception, were Caucasian adults residing in Nashville, Tennessee. CDR3 length: 14 amino acids. CDR1 and CDR2 from the germline V gene are MNHEY and SVGAGI. Trimming stripped 4 bases from V and 2 bases from J, with 10 bases between. As to this clone: Its antigen is currently unknown.

Profiled with immunoSEQ multiplex PCR; TCRdb holds only in-frame clones, not every one. The sample consists of about 2 million clones, approximately 94% of them appearing once. The TCR comes from a man aged 18 to 29 in good health. Sequenced: naive CD8+ T cells sorted from blood. The V and J genes are TRBV6-5 and TRBJ2-3, with D unresolved. This CDR3 is CASSFDTYTDTQYF. The CDR3, as DNA: TGTGCCAGCAGTTTCGACACCTACACAGATACGCAGTATTTT.